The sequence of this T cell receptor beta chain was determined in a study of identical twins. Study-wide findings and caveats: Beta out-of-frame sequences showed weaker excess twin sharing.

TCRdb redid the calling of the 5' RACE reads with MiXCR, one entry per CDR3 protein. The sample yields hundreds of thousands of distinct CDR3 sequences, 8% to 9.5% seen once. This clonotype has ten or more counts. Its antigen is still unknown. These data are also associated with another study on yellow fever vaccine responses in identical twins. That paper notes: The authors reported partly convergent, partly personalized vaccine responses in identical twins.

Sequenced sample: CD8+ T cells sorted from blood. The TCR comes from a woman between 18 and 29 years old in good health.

The CDR3: CSASGGIYNEQFF. In DNA form, the CDR3 reads TGCAGTGCCTCAGGGGGGATCTACAATGAGCAGTTCTTC. The gene calls are TRBV20-1 and TRBJ2-1; tentative D call: TRBD1 (7 bases). This CDR3 spans 13 amino acids. The V end was cut by 6 bases, the J end by 3 bases, with 12 bases between. The germline V gene encodes CDR1 DFQATT and CDR2 SNEGSKA (reference sequence).